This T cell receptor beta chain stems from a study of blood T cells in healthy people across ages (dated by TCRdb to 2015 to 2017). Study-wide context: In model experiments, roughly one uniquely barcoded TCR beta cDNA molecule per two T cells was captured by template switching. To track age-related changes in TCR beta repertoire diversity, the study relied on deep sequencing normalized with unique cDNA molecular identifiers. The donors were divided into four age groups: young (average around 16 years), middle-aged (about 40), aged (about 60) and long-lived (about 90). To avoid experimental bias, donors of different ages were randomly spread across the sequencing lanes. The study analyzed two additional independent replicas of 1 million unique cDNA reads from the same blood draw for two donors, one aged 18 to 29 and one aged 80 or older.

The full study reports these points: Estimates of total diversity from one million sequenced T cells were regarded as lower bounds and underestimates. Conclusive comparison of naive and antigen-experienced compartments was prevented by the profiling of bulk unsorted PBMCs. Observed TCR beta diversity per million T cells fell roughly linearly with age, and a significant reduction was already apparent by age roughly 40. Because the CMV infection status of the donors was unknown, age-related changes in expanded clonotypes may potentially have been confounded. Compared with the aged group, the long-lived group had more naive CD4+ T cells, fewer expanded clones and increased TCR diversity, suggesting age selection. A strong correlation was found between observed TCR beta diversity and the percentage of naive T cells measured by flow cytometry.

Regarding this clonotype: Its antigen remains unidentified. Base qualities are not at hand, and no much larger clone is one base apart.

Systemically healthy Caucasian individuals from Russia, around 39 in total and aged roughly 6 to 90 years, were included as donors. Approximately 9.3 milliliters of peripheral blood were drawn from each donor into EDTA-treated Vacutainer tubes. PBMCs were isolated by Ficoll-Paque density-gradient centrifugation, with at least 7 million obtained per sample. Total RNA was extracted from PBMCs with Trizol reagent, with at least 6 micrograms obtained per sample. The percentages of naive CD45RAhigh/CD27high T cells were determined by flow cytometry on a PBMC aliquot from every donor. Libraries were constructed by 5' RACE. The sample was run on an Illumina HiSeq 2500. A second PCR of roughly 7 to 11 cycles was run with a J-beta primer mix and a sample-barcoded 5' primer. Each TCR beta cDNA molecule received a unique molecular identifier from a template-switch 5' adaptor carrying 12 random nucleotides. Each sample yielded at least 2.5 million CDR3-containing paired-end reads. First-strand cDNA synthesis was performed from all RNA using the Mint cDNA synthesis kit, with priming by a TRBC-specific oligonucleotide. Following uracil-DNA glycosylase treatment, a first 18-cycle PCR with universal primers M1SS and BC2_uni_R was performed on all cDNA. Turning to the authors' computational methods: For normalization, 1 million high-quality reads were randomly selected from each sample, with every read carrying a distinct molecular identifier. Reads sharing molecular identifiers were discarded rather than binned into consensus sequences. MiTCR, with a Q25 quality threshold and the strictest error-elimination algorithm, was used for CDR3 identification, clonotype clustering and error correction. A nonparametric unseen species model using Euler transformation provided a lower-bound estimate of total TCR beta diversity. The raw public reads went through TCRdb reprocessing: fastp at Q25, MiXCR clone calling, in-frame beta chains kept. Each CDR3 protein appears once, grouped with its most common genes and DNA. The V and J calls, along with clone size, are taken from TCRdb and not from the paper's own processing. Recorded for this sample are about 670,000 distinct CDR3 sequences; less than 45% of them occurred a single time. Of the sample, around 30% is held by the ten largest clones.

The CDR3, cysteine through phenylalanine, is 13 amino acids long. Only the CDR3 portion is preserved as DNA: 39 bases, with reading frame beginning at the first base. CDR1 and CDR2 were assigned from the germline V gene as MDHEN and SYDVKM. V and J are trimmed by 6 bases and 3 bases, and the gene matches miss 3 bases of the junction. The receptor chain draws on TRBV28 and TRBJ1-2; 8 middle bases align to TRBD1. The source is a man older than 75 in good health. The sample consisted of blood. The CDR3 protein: CASRSTGDYGYTF. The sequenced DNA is TGTGCCAGCAGATCGACAGGGGACTATGGCTACACCTTC.